This T cell receptor (beta chain) was obtained from a study of T-cell reconstitution after alpha-beta-depleted transplantation in children. Notes on the study in general: Some patients showed high day-60 TCRbeta diversity, which derived from surviving recipient T cells and thymic progenitors. About two months after transplant, alpha-beta T cells reportedly came from several hundred expanded graft clones. One year after transplant, T-cell counts and diversity came mostly from newly produced T cells.

Preparation of the TCRbeta library involved a method that used unique molecular identifiers. TCRdb re-derived calls from the PCR reads in MiXCR, one entry per CDR3 protein. Of some 830,000 distinct CDR3 sequences listed, around 17% are singletons. Trimming removed 2 bases at V and 5 bases at J, with 8 bases between. The CDR3 loop spans 13 amino acids. Germline V lookup: CDR1 SSHAT, CDR2 FNYEAQ (reference sequence). Remarks on this clonotype: The antigen is unknown.

The chain links TRBV7-7 to TRBJ2-3, with TRBD2 as a possible D gene (6 bases). The TCR was taken from a male patient under 18 who had a stem cell transplant for acute lymphoblastic leukemia, so the T cells may come from the graft donor. Sequenced here: PBMCs, mostly from graft donor cells, sampled 360 days after TCRalphabeta/CD19-depleted stem cell transplant. The CDR3 protein is CASSLNSGDTQYF. In DNA form, the CDR3 reads TGTGCCAGCAGCTTAAATAGCGGAGATACGCAGTATTTT. Complete variable domain (other parts from reference TRBV7-7 and TRBJ2-3): GAGVSQSPRYKVTKRGQDVTLRCDPISSHATLYWYQQALGQGPEFLTYFNYEAQPDKSGLPSDRFSAERPEGSISTLTIQRTEQRDSAMYRCASSLNSGDTQYFGPGTRLTVL.